The clone carrying this TCR beta chain was counted only a few times. Its cognate antigen is unknown. The data were obtained in a study of early T cells in non-severe SARS-CoV-2 infection. Study information: Chains stayed unpaired after sequencing of bulk RNA from unsorted whole blood. Study-level results: Reliance on VDJdb matching favored anti-spike CD8 responses; private and CD4 specificities were missed.

Unique molecular identifier tags were affixed to discrete cDNA molecules. A single record per CDR3 protein comes from TCRdb applying MiXCR to the 5' RACE reads. Of tens of thousands of distinct CDR3 sequences detected, about 9.9% appear once; the ten largest clones hold more than 8.5%. The specimen sequenced was whole blood. This receptor was taken from an adult who was a healthcare worker with PCR-confirmed SARS-CoV-2 infection or an uninfected control (not recorded which).

CDR3 DNA sequence: TGTGCCAGCACAAGACGACACAATCAGCCCCAGCATTTT. It encodes CASTRRHNQPQHF. V gene TRBV28 combines with J gene TRBJ1-5, with unresolved D. The CDR3 has 13 amino acids. Per the germline V gene, CDR1 is MDHEN and CDR2 is SYDVKM. Trimming took off 7 bases at V and 3 bases at J, with 10 bases between the two ends.